These T cell receptor beta chains were read from a single sample in a study of T cells in Graves' hyperthyroidism and ophthalmopathy. Each CDR3 protein gets one entry after TCRdb re-called the multiplex PCR reads with MiXCR. The sample shows approximately 560,000 distinct CDR3 sequences, 15% to 19% of them seen only once. The specimen was blood. The receptor source for this set is a young woman with Graves' hyperthyroidism. The CDR3 runs from the conserved cysteine through the conserved F or W. Each record gives: J gene, V gene, clone size, D gene, CDR3 DNA, CDR3 protein. A D gene is named only where the DNA matches it firmly. Clone size is stated in some rows and not others, as once, few, many or a class when expanded.

J gene: TRBJ2-7; V gene: TRBV20-1; clone size: many; D gene: TRBD1; CDR3 DNA: TGCAGTGCCTCAAGGGGGGACAGGTCCTACGAGCAGTACTTC; CDR3 protein: CSASRGDRSYEQYF
J gene: TRBJ2-3; V gene: TRBV3-1; clone size: many; D gene: NA; CDR3 DNA: TGTGCCAGCAGCCAAAGGACTACAGCTTCCACAGATACGCAGTATTTT; CDR3 protein: CASSQRTTASTDTQYF
J gene: TRBJ2-1; V gene: TRBV7-3; clone size: NA; D gene: NA; CDR3 DNA: TGTGCCAGCAGCTTTAGCGGCGCTGGATCCTACAATGAGCAGTTCTTC; CDR3 protein: CASSFSGAGSYNEQFF
J gene: TRBJ2-1; V gene: TRBV30; clone size: NA; D gene: TRBD2; CDR3 DNA: TGTGCCTGGAGTGACGTACCCGGTTCACTAGCGGGAGGTCATGAGCAGTTCTTC; CDR3 protein: CAWSDVPGSLAGGHEQFF
J gene: TRBJ2-3; V gene: TRBV10-3; clone size: NA; D gene: TRBD2; CDR3 DNA: TGTGCAATCAGTGATCTAGCGGGAGCTAGGCAGTATTTT; CDR3 protein: CAISDLAGARQYF
J gene: TRBJ2-6; V gene: TRBV5-1; clone size: many; D gene: TRBD1; CDR3 DNA: TGCGCCAGCAGCTTGGTCCAGGGGGCGTTGGGGGCCAACGTCCTGACTTTC; CDR3 protein: CASSLVQGALGANVLTF
J gene: TRBJ2-3; V gene: TRBV3-1; clone size: many; D gene: NA; CDR3 DNA: TGTGCCAGCAGCCAAGACTCCCTTGGGGATACGCAGTATTTT; CDR3 protein: CASSQDSLGDTQYF
J gene: TRBJ1-1; V gene: TRBV29-1; clone size: many; D gene: NA; CDR3 DNA: TGCAGCGTTGATAGAACGGGCACTGAAGCTTTCTTT; CDR3 protein: CSVDRTGTEAFF
J gene: TRBJ2-5; V gene: TRBV18; clone size: NA; D gene: NA; CDR3 DNA: TGTGCCAGCTCACCAACGTCCGGGCAGTTAGAAGAGACCCAGTACTTC; CDR3 protein: CASSPTSGQLEETQYF
J gene: TRBJ2-7; V gene: TRBV5-4; clone size: once; D gene: TRBD2; CDR3 DNA: TGTGCCAGCAGCAGTAGCGGGGGCCCCTACGAGCAGTACTTC; CDR3 protein: CASSSSGGPYEQYF
J gene: TRBJ2-7; V gene: TRBV19; clone size: NA; D gene: TRBD2; CDR3 DNA: TGTGCCAGTAGTCTGAGACTAGCGCGAGGGACCTACGAGCAGTACTTC; CDR3 protein: CASSLRLARGTYEQYF
J gene: TRBJ2-7; V gene: TRBV27; clone size: NA; D gene: NA; CDR3 DNA: TGTGCCAGCAGTTTTCGCGCCAGCCAGACAGCCTCCTACGAGCAGTACTTC; CDR3 protein: CASSFRASQTASYEQYF
J gene: TRBJ2-2; V gene: TRBV6-1; clone size: many; D gene: NA; CDR3 DNA: TGTGCCAGCACCCCCCCAGGTCACAACACCGGGGAGCTGTTTTTT; CDR3 protein: CASTPPGHNTGELFF
J gene: TRBJ2-1; V gene: TRBV10-1; clone size: NA; D gene: TRBD2; CDR3 DNA: TGCGCCAGCGCCCCCGGGACTAGCGCCCCTCGTGGGCAGTTCTTC; CDR3 protein: CASAPGTSAPRGQFF
J gene: TRBJ1-5; V gene: TRBV3-1; clone size: NA; D gene: NA; CDR3 DNA: TGTGCCAGCAGCCAAGACTGGGCGGGAGGGCCGGCAGATACGCAGCATTTT; CDR3 protein: CASSQDWAGGPADTQHF